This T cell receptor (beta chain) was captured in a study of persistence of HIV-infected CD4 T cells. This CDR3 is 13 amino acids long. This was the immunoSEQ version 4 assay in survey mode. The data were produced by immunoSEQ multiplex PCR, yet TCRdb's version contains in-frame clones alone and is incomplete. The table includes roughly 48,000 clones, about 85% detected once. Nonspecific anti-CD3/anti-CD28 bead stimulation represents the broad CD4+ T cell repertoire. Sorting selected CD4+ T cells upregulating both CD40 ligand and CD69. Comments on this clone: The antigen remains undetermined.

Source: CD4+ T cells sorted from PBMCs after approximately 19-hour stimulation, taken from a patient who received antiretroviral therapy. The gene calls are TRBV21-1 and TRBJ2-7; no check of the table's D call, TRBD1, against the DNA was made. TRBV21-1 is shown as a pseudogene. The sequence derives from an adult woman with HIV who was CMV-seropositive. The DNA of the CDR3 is TGTGCCAGCGGCTCAGGGGAGAGTTACGAGCAGTACGTC. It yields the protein CASGSGESYEQYV.